Below, 19 T cell receptor beta chains from the same sample are listed, as sequenced in a study of blood T cells in healthy people across ages. For the second PCR, which ran for roughly 6 to 11 cycles, a sample-barcoded 5' primer and a J-beta primer mix were used. Using its own MiXCR run on the 5' RACE reads, TCRdb lists one record per CDR3 protein. This table holds 550,000 to 800,000 distinct CDR3 sequences, 32% found once. Material: blood. The receptors originated from a woman over 75 in good health.

This clonotype was observed a few times. The gene calls are TRBV19 and TRBJ2-6; the D gene could be TRBD1 or TRBD2 (5 bases each). CDR3 size: 17 residues. The germline CDR1 and CDR2 sequences are LNHDA and SQIVND (reference sequence). V lost 6 bases and J lost 4, with 19 bases in between. The CDR3 DNA follows: TGTGCCAGTAGCCCCCGGGGCACCACAGTGGGGGCCAACGTCCTGACTTTC. Translation: CASSPRGTTVGANVLTF.

This clonotype was seen ten or more times. This sequence joins TRBV20-1 and TRBJ1-1; D perhaps matches TRBD1 (5 bases). Deletions cut 3 bases from V and 0 bases from J, with 11 bases between. The CDR3 is 14 residues long. The germline CDR1 and CDR2 sequences are DFQATT and SNEGSKA (reference sequence). CDR3 sequence (DNA): TGCAGTGCTAGGGGCGGAGGGGTGAACACTGAAGCTTTCTTT. Translation: CSARGGGVNTEAFF.

In regard to this clonotype: A much larger clone differs from this one at a single base, so this may be a read error. The chain uses TRBV5-1 and TRBJ1-4; 9 nucleotides align to TRBD1. The ends lost 3 bases at V and 7 bases at J; junction bases unmatched: 4. From germline, CDR1 is SGHRS and CDR2 YFSETQ. CDR3 length equals 14 residues. The CDR3: CASSSGTGSEKLFF. The CDR3 nucleotides read TGCGCCAGCAGCTCCGGGACAGGGAGTGAAAAACTGTTTTTT.

This clonotype was detected ten times or more. The chain recombines TRBV27 with TRBJ2-6; TRBD2 is a possible D gene (5 bases). Germline CDR1 is MNHEY and CDR2 is SMNVEV (reference sequence). Trimming shortened V by 3 bases and J by 2 bases, and 20 bases separated the two germline ends. The CDR3 extends over 19 amino acids. The CDR3 sequence: CASSFFRPGRLTGANVLTF. The CDR3 DNA reads as TGTGCCAGCAGTTTCTTCAGGCCGGGAAGGTTGACTGGGGCCAACGTCCTGACTTTC.

The CDR3 is CAWADRVRSEAFF. The CDR3 nucleotides are TGTGCCTGGGCCGACAGGGTAAGGTCTGAAGCTTTCTTT. The V gene is TRBV30, the J gene TRBJ1-1; 7 nucleotides match TRBD1. The CDR3 is made up of 13 amino acids. Losses at the gene ends were 5 bases for V and 6 bases for J; bases not matched to a gene: 9. Germline CDR1 is GTSNPN and CDR2 is SVGIG (reference sequence). Variable domain in full (rest from reference TRBV30 and TRBJ1-1): SQTIHQWPATLVQPVGSPLSLECTVEGTSNPNLYWYRQAAGRGLQLLFYSVGIGQISSEVPQNLSASRPQDRQFILSSKKLLLSDSGFYLCAWADRVRSEAFFGQGTRLTVV.

Turning to this clonotype: Just one base apart from a much larger clone, this may be a read error. This rearrangement joins TRBV6-2 or TRBV6-3 to TRBJ1-5; TRBD1 is a possible D gene (6 bases). Germline V gene sequence: CDR1 MNHEY, CDR2 SVGEGT. This CDR3 contains 13 residues. Trimming pared 6 bases from V and 6 bases from J, leaving 12 bases between. The CDR3 coding sequence is TGTGCCAGCAGGTTTGTAGGGGGTCAGCCCCAGCATTTT. This gives the protein CASRFVGGQPQHF.

The chain employs TRBV2 and TRBJ1-5; TRBD1 matches 9 bases. Germline V CDR1 and CDR2: SNHLY, FYNNEI. The CDR3 runs 16 residues. Trimming took 6 bases from V and 6 from J; bases not matched to a gene: 12. The CDR3 protein is CASSPRVGQGSQPQHF. CDR3 bases: TGTGCCAGCAGCCCCAGGGTGGGACAGGGAAGTCAGCCCCAGCATTTT.

This clonotype was seen only a few times. The chain uses TRBV21-1 and TRBJ2-1; TRBD1, the D gene given by the table, was not confirmed from the DNA. TRBV21-1 corresponds to a pseudogene. The CDR3 is made up of 14 amino acids. CDR3 residues: CASSGTGWDNEQFF. CDR3 bases: TGTGCCAGCAGCGGGACAGGGTGGGACAATGAGCAGTTCTTC.

This clonotype has at least ten counts. The chain carries TRBV6-1 and TRBJ2-5, with 11 positions matching TRBD2. With V trimmed by 4 bases and J by 1 base, 5 bases remained unmatched. In germline, CDR1 is MNHNS, CDR2 SASEGT. This CDR3 is 16 amino acids long. The chain's CDR3 is CASSVTGTSGQETQYF. The CDR3 DNA sequence: TGTGCCAGCAGTGTCACCGGGACTAGCGGCCAAGAGACCCAGTACTTC.

The chain recombines TRBV5-1 with TRBJ2-7; 11 bases match TRBD1. With V trimmed by 4 bases and J by 5 bases, 11 bases remained unmatched. CDR1 and CDR2 (germline): SGHRS, YFSETQ. The CDR3 runs to 16 residues. DNA for the CDR3: TGCGCCAGCAGCCCAGGACTGGACAGGGGGCGTAACGAGCAGTACTTC. The encoded protein is CASSPGLDRGRNEQYF.

This clonotype was detected many times. This sequence joins TRBV6-2 or TRBV6-3 and TRBJ2-1, with D possibly being TRBD2 (7 bases). Germline values: CDR1 MNHEY, CDR2 SVGEGT. The CDR3 spans 15 residues. The V end was cut by 3 bases, the J end by 7 bases, with 16 bases between. The CDR3 DNA reads as TGTGCCAGCAGTTATCGGTGGGGGGGCCGGAATGAGCAGTTCTTC. Protein sequence: CASSYRWGGRNEQFF.

At least ten counts were recorded for this clonotype. The rearrangement links TRBV20-1 to TRBJ1-5; 7 nucleotides align to TRBD1. CDR1 is DFQATT and CDR2 is SNEGSKA in the germline V gene (reference sequence). CDR3 length: 13 residues. Germline trimming cut 3 bases from V and 4 bases from J; bases unmatched to any gene: 3. CDR3 coding DNA: TGCAGTGCTAGGACAGGGCCTAATCAGCCCCAGCATTTT. Amino acid sequence: CSARTGPNQPQHF.

The sample holds many counts of this clonotype. The chain links TRBV29-1 to TRBJ1-1, with D unresolved. This CDR3 region has 12 residues. CDR1 and CDR2 from the germline V gene are SQVTM and ANQGSEA. Trimming shortened V by 4 bases and J by 6 bases, and 12 bases separated the two germline ends. The CDR3 reads CSVGAGGSEAFF. The CDR3 DNA reads as TGCAGCGTTGGGGCAGGAGGATCTGAAGCTTTCTTT.

The chain carries TRBV29-1 and TRBJ2-4; D remains unclear. The CDR3 sequence is 14 residues long. Deletions cut 3 bases from V and 0 bases from J, with 9 bases between. Germline-derived CDR1 and CDR2 are SQVTM and ANQGSEA. CDR3 sequence reads: CSVDYGLAKNIQYF. Here the CDR3 DNA reads TGCAGCGTTGATTACGGATTAGCCAAAAACATTCAGTACTTC.

V and J are TRBV7-9 and TRBJ2-7, with TRBD1 as a possible D gene (5 bases). The CDR3 is made up of 13 amino acids. From germline, CDR1 is SEHNR and CDR2 FQNEAQ (reference sequence). V was trimmed by 5 bases and J by 3 bases, leaving 11 bases between them. The DNA of the CDR3 is TGTGCCAGCAGCCACCAGGGCCTCTACGAGCAGTACTTC. Its translation: CASSHQGLYEQYF.

Of note for this clonotype: At one end the junction does not follow the germline gene, possibly because of a read error. The chain has TRBV6-1 and TRBJ1-4; 7 nucleotides align to TRBD1. Germline CDR1 MNHNS, CDR2 SASEGT. This CDR3 comprises 17 residues. CDR3: CAGSELTGLYTNEKLFF. DNA of the CDR3: TGTGCCGGCAGTGAGCTGACAGGGTTGTATACTAATGAAAAACTGTTTTTT.

To note about this clonotype: Its ends do not fully match the called genes, so a read error is possible. The chain combines TRBV4-2 with TRBJ2-2, with D tentatively TRBD1 or TRBD2 (5 bases each). The CDR3 runs 17 residues. Germline assignment: CDR1 LGHNA and CDR2 YNFKEQ. The CDR3 loop is CASSQGPGLGNTGELFF. The CDR3 DNA is TGTGCCAGCAGTCAAGGCCCGGGGCTGGGGAACACCGGGGAGCTGTTTTTT.

This clonotype was recorded at least ten times. J is TRBJ1-6 and V is TRBV20-1, with 7 bases fitting TRBD1. The CDR3 covers 15 residues. Germline CDR1 and CDR2: DFQATT and SNEGSKA (reference sequence). V gave up 4 bases and J gave up 5 bases; unmatched junction bases: 8. CDR3: CSAKETGRDNSPLHF. The CDR3 DNA reads TGCAGTGCTAAAGAGACAGGGAGGGATAATTCACCCCTCCACTTT.

The rearrangement joins TRBV7-9 to TRBJ1-1; D unclear. Germline V gene lookup returns CDR1 SEHNR and CDR2 FQNEAQ (reference sequence). V was cut by 4 bases and J by 4 bases, with 13 bases left in between. The CDR3 totals 14 residues. The chain's CDR3 is CASSYILAGTEAFF. DNA for the CDR3: TGTGCCAGCAGCTACATACTGGCGGGCACTGAAGCTTTCTTT. Combining the CDR3 with reference TRBV7-9 and TRBJ1-1 gives the whole variable domain DTGVSQNPRHKITKRGQNVTFRCDPISEHNRLYWYRQTLGQGPEFLTYFQNEAQLEKSRLLSDRFSAERPKGSFSTLEIQRTEQGDSAMYLCASSYILAGTEAFFGQGTRLTVV.